This paragraph reports one T cell receptor beta chain. Its target is unknown. V lost 0 bases and J 3 bases, leaving 6 bases between the germline ends. The CDR3 has 13 residues. Germline CDR1 reads SGHDT; CDR2 reads YYEEEE. The protocol was immunoSEQ multiplex PCR, while the TCRdb copy is restricted to in-frame clones and leaves out a portion. In the table there are around 50,000 clones, around four fifths of which are singletons. The sample is drawn from a study of PD-1 blockade in classical Hodgkin lymphoma. The sample's time point: cycle 4 day 1 (C4D1), after 6 weeks of nivolumab. Every patient experienced relapse after autologous stem cell transplantation, and brentuximab vedotin exposure varied. Regarding the study as a whole: Undefined causes, possibly disease activity or prior therapy, underlie the repertoire differences. The study found that TCR diversity rose significantly by C4D1 in CD4+ but not CD8+ cells. It was reported that newly diagnosed patients had less baseline TCR diversity than healthy donors. Complete responders showed a baseline diversity that resembled the diversity of newly diagnosed patients.

Specimen: peripheral blood mononuclear cells (PBMCs), collected before the fourth cycle of nivolumab. This receptor was obtained from a human donor with classical Hodgkin lymphoma. The rearrangement links TRBV5-6 to TRBJ1-2, with D unresolved. Written as DNA, the CDR3 is TGTGCCAGCAGCTTGGGAGGGTACTATGGCTACACCTTC. This translates into CASSLGGYYGYTF.